This T cell receptor beta chain was identified during a study of PD-1 blockade in classical Hodgkin lymphoma. Germline lookup yields CDR1 LNHDA and CDR2 SQIVND (reference sequence). The germline V and J ends were trimmed by 5 bases and 12 bases, with 13 bases remaining between them. The CDR3 totals 11 residues. Clones were sequenced by immunoSEQ multiplex PCR, and TCRdb holds only the in-frame ones, with some missing. The sample contains 20,000 to 25,000 clones, 70% to 85% of which appear only once. Autologous stem cell transplantation was followed by relapse in every patient, and brentuximab vedotin exposure varied.

The material was peripheral blood mononuclear cells (PBMCs), obtained before the second cycle of nivolumab. This receptor was identified in a human donor with classical Hodgkin lymphoma. This chain uses TRBV19 with TRBJ1-2; TRBD1 is a possible D gene (6 bases). The CDR3 protein is CASSSTGQHTF. CDR3 nucleotide sequence: TGTGCCAGTAGTTCCACAGGGCAACACACCTTC.